This section outlines one T cell receptor (beta chain) sequence together with its context. One end of the junction is discordant with germline, which a read error may explain. The template was RNA from unsorted bulk tissue. The sample is drawn from a study of tumor and adjacent non-tumor tissue in lung cancer. The library came from three nested PCR rounds adapted from ARM-PCR protocols. TCRdb re-derived calls from the multiplex PCR reads in MiXCR, one entry per CDR3 protein. The sample carries fewer than 85,000 distinct CDR3 sequences, more than 70% recorded once. The clonotype comes from a man aged 55 to 70 with non-small cell lung cancer. Sequences were obtained from lung tumor tissue.

DNA of the CDR3: TGCAATGCTACCTCGCTCCGGGACAGGGGTTGGGACGAGCAGAACTTC. It is translated as CNATSLRDRGWDEQNF. V and J are TRBV20-1 and TRBJ2-7, with 10 nucleotides matching TRBD1. The CDR3 has 16 residues. Germline assignment: CDR1 DFQATT and CDR2 SNEGSKA (reference sequence).